These 2 T cell receptor beta chains share one sample of origin, sequenced in a study of Graves' ophthalmopathy and Graves' hyperthyroidism. RNA transcripts were the template, and TCR beta CDR3 regions were amplified from them. RT-PCR was first run with HTBI primers, then multiplex PCR in a second round. TCRdb re-called the multiplex PCR reads with MiXCR, one entry per CDR3 protein. Found here are about 370,000 distinct CDR3 sequences, roughly a sixth of them singletons; the top ten hold roughly 2.6%. Material for sequencing was peripheral blood. The source is an adult woman with stable Graves' hyperthyroidism.

With respect to this clonotype: One junction end does not reproduce the germline sequence, and a read error may be involved. This chain links TRBV20-1 with TRBJ2-5; D is unclear. The CDR3 loop spans 14 amino acids. Germline CDR1 reads DFQATT; CDR2 reads SNEGSKA (reference sequence). As DNA, the CDR3 is TGCAGTGCTAGAGATCTGACTCAACAAGGGACCCAGTACTTC. Translation gives CSARDLTQQGTQYF.

This clonotype was detected ten times or more. This sequence joins TRBV28 and TRBJ1-2; 7 positions agree with TRBD1. Germline-derived CDR1 and CDR2 are MDHEN and SYDVKM. This CDR3 has 16 residues. The ends lost 5 bases at V and 3 bases at J; junction bases unmatched: 12. The CDR3 nucleotides read TGTGCCAGCAGTCCCTTCGAGACAGGGCTCGACTATGGCTACACCTTC. This encodes CASSPFETGLDYGYTF.